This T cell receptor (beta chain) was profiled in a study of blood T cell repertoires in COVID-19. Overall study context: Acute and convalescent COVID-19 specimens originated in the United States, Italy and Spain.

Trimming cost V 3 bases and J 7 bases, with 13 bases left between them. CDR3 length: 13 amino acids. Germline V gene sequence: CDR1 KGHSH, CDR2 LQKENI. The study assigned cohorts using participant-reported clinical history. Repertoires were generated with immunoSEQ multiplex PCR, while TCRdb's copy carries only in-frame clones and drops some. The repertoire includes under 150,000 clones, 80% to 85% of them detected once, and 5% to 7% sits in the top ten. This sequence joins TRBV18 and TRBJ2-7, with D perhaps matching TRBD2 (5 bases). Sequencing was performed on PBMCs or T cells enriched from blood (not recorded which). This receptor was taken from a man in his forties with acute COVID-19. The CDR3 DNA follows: TGTGCCAGCTCACCCCAATCGGGAACAGAGCAGTACTTC. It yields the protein CASSPQSGTEQYF.